One sample yielded the 5 T cell receptor beta chains listed below, sequenced in a study of regulatory T cells in long-lasting Graves disease. HTBI primers from iRepertoire and Arm-PCR of CDR3 regions yielded the TCR beta libraries. TCRdb re-called the multiplex PCR reads through MiXCR, storing one row per CDR3 protein. This sample has about 470,000 distinct CDR3 sequences, with less than 25% found just once. Time point of the sample: persistent/refractory GD, antithyroid drugs over 5 years with positive TRAb. Scientists built the TCR library using RNA that was extracted from PBMCs. The sample here was peripheral blood mononuclear cells (PBMCs), taken when the disease was refractory, from a patient treated with antithyroid drugs. These receptors all come from a female donor with Graves disease.

This clonotype has only a few counts. The chain joins TRBV7-9 to TRBJ2-7; TRBD1 matches 8 bases. This CDR3 comprises 14 residues. The V gene's germline CDR1 is SEHNR and CDR2 FQNEAQ (reference sequence). The ends lost 10 bases at V and 2 bases at J; junction bases unmatched: 10. The CDR3 protein is CATSQGASAYEQYF. CDR3 nucleotide sequence: TGTGCCACCTCCCAGGGGGCGTCCGCCTACGAGCAGTACTTC. Full variable domain (remainder filled in from reference TRBV7-9 and TRBJ2-7): DTGVSQNPRHKITKRGQNVTFRCDPISEHNRLYWYRQTLGQGPEFLTYFQNEAQLEKSRLLSDRFSAERPKGSFSTLEIQRTEQGDSAMYLCATSQGASAYEQYFGPGTRLTVT.

V usage is TRBV7-6 and J usage is TRBJ2-6, with no clear D. The CDR3 sequence is 16 residues long. The ends were cut back, 0 bases at V and 0 bases at J, with 6 bases in the middle. CDR1 is SGHVS and CDR2 is FNYEAQ in the germline V gene. The CDR3 sequence: CASSLASGSGANVLTF. The CDR3 DNA follows: TGTGCCAGCAGCTTAGCTTCAGGCTCTGGGGCCAACGTCCTGACTTTC.

For this clonotype: Just one base apart from a much larger clone, this may be a read error. The chain joins TRBV28 to TRBJ1-1; D may be TRBD1 (6 bases). This CDR3 comprises 14 residues. V was shortened by 5 bases and J by 4 bases, with 14 bases between the two germline ends. The germline V gene encodes CDR1 MDHEN and CDR2 SYDVKM. The CDR3, as DNA: TGTGCCAGCAGTCCCAGGGGCCCGGCCACTGAAGCTTTCTTT. The encoded protein is CASSPRGPATEAFF. The whole variable domain, filled in from reference TRBV28 and TRBJ1-1, reads DVKVTQSSRYLVKRTGEKVFLECVQDMDHENMFWYRQDPGLGLRLIYFSYDVKMKEKGDIPEGYSVSREKKERFSLILESASTNQTSMYLCASSPRGPATEAFFGQGTRLTVV.

This clonotype has at least ten counts. V usage is TRBV6-1 and J usage is TRBJ2-2; 7 positions match TRBD2. V dropped 8 bases and J dropped 2; count of bases not matched to a gene: 2. The germline gives CDR1 MNHNS, CDR2 SASEGT. This CDR3 has 13 residues. In DNA form, the CDR3 reads TGTGCCAGCCGGGGACTAAACACCGGGGAGCTGTTTTTT. Encoded protein: CASRGLNTGELFF.

This clonotype showed up many times. The chain joins TRBV12-3 or TRBV12-4 to TRBJ2-7; D possibly corresponds to TRBD2 (5 bases). Trimming took 6 bases from V and 4 from J, leaving 16 bases between them. The CDR3 is 14 residues long. The CDR3 spells CASSPWGVTYEQYF. CDR3 nucleotides: TGTGCCAGCAGCCCTTGGGGAGTGACGTACGAGCAGTACTTC.